The subject of this entry is one T cell receptor beta chain. Antigen unknown. The V gene's germline CDR1 is SGHRS and CDR2 YFSETQ. This CDR3 has 14 amino acids. V gave up 0 bases and J gave up 5 bases, with 11 bases separating them. The data originate from a study of a mutant IDH1 vaccine in newly diagnosed glioma. Time point noted: week 47, end of study. The vaccine gave 300 ug of a 20-mer mutant IDH1 peptide subcutaneously per dose. Patients carried new grade 3 or 4 IDH1-mutant astrocytomas lacking nuclear ATRX. The method was immunoSEQ multiplex PCR; TCRdb's version includes in-frame clones alone and lacks a portion of them. Of about 24,000 clones in the sample, roughly 82% are singletons; the top ten hold approximately 3.6%.

V is TRBV5-1 and J is TRBJ1-1, with D perhaps matching TRBD1 (6 bases). Source: PBMCs, taken from a glioma patient whose treatment included an IDH1 peptide vaccine. This receptor was identified in a man aged 35 to 55 with glioma. Some clones in this sample may be carry-over from other donors' samples. The CDR3 loop reads CASSLGQAWTEAFF. As DNA, the CDR3 is TGCGCCAGCAGCTTGGGACAGGCTTGGACTGAAGCTTTCTTT.